This T cell receptor beta chain was retrieved from a study of radiation and T cells in renal cell carcinoma. Points from the study as a whole: In blood, top tumor clones expanded by 2 weeks, shrinking by 4.

The CDR3 spans 16 residues. Germline V gives CDR1 PRHDT, CDR2 FYEKMQ (reference sequence). Trimming cost V 0 bases and J 0 bases, with 11 bases left between them. Time point specified: blood 4 weeks post-SBRT, at nephrectomy. Stated treatment: 15 Gy SBRT to primary tumor, nephrectomy 4 weeks later. Nephrectomy followed 15 Gy stereotactic body radiation by 4 weeks. Radiation-treated patients gave blood at baseline, week 2 and week 4. The protocol was immunoSEQ multiplex PCR, while the TCRdb copy is restricted to in-frame clones and leaves out a portion. Among roughly 170,000 clones, roughly 90% were seen once, and the ten largest hold about 10%. This clone was picked up one time. Its antigen is undetermined.

This chain connects TRBV13 to TRBJ1-2, with D tentatively TRBD1 (6 bases). The sequencing used blood, collected from a patient whose treatment included radiotherapy and nephrectomy. This TCR derives from a woman aged 50 to 60 with renal cell carcinoma. CDR3 sequence reads: CASSLGAGGTNYGYTF. In DNA, the CDR3 is TGTGCCAGCAGCTTAGGGGCTGGGGGCACTAACTATGGCTACACCTTC.